Included here is one T cell receptor beta chain sequence, with context. The sample originates from a study of cytomegalovirus exposure and HLA in healthy donors. On the study more broadly: The 90 to 150 validation repertoires used the same platform as the approximately 670 first-cohort repertoires, a later analysis reported.

TCRdb keeps only in-frame clones here, not all; method: immunoSEQ multiplex PCR. The sample consists of roughly 140,000 clones, 70% to 90% of them appearing once. The CDR3 totals 15 residues. The ends were cut back, 6 bases at V and 0 bases at J, with 15 bases in the middle. Germline lookup yields CDR1 SGHAT and CDR2 FQNNGV. The sample was PBMCs. The sequence came from a man aged 18 to 29 in good health and CMV-seropositive. This chain uses TRBV11-2 with TRBJ2-7; D not resolved. The CDR3 bases are TGTGCCAGCAGTTATCGGGTTCGGAGCTCCTACGAGCAGTACTTC. It specifies CASSYRVRSSYEQYF. Full variable domain (rest looked up from reference TRBV11-2 and TRBJ2-7): EAGVAQSPRYKIIEKRQSVAFWCNPISGHATLYWYQQILGQGPKLLIQFQNNGVVDDSQLPKDRFSAERLKGVDSTLKIQPAKLEDSAVYLCASSYRVRSSYEQYFGPGTRLTVT.